The clone carrying this T cell receptor (beta chain) was picked up a small number of times. V dropped 1 base and J dropped 5 bases, with 14 bases sitting between them. Germline-derived CDR1 and CDR2 are SNHLY and FYNNEI. This CDR3 is 16 amino acids long. This specimen belongs to a study of blood T cell repertoires in COVID-19. The overall study: Researchers got acute and convalescent COVID-19 samples from the United States, Italy and Spain. In each case, the material was cDNA or gDNA derived from T cells, B-cell-depleted T cells, or PBMCs.

In the authors' methods: Reference gene primer amplification gave nucleated cell count estimates. Profiling relied on immunoSEQ multiplex PCR, and the TCRdb table lists in-frame clones only, not all of them. The DNA was the basis for D and trimming; V, J and clone size are from that table. The sample includes 85,000 to 95,000 clones, 76% of them seen just once. This sequence was found in a man in his 70s with acute or convalescent COVID-19. Sequencing input: peripheral blood. The V and J genes are TRBV2 and TRBJ1-4; D uncertain. This CDR3 reads CASSEERHPGNEKLFF. CDR3 bases: TGTGCCAGCAGTGAAGAACGACACCCGGGGAATGAAAAACTGTTTTTT.